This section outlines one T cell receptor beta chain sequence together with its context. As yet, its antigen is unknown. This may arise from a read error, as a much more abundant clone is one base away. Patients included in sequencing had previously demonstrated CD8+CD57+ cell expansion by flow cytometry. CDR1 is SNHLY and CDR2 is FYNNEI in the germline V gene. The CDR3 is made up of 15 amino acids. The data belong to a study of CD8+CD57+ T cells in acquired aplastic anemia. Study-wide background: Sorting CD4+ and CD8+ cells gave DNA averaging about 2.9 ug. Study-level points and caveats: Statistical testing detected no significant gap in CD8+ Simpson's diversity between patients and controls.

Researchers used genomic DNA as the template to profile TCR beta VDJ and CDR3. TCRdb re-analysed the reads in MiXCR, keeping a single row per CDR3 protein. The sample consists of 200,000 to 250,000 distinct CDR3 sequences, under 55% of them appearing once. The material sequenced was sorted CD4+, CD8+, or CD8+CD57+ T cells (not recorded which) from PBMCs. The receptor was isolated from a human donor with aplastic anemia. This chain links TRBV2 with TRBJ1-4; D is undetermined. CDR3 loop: CASSLTGSTNEKPFF. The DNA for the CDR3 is TGTGCCAGCAGTTTAACGGGGTCAACTAATGAAAAACCGTTTTTT.